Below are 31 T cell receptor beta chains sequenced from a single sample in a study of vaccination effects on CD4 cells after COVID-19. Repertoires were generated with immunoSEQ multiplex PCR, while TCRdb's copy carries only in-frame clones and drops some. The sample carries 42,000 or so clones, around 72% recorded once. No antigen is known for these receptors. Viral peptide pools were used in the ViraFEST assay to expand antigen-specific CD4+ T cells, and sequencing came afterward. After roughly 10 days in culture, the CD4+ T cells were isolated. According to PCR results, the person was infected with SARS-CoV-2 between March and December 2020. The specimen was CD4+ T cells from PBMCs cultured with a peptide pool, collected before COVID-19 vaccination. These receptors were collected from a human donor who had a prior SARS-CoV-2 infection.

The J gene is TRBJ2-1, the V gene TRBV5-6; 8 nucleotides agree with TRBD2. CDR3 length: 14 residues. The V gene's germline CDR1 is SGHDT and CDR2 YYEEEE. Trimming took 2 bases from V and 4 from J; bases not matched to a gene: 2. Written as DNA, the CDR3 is TGTGCCAGCAGCTTAGCGGGAGAATACAATGAGCAGTTCTTC. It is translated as CASSLAGEYNEQFF. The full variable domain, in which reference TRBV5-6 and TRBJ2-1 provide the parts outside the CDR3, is DAGVTQSPTHLIKTRGQQVTLRCSPKSGHDTVSWYQQALGQGPQFIFQYYEEEERQRGNFPDRFSGHQFPNYSSELNVNALLLGDSALYLCASSLAGEYNEQFFGPGTRLTVL.

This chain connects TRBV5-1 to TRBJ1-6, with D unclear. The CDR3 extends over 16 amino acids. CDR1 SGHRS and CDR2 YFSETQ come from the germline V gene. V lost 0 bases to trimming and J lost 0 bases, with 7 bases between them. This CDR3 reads CASSLAQSSYNSPLHF. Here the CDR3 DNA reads TGCGCCAGCAGCTTGGCTCAGAGCTCCTATAATTCACCCCTCCACTTT.

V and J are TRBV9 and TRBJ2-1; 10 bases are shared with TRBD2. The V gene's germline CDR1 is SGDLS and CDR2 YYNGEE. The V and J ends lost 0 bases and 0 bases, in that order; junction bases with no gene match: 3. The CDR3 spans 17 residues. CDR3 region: CASSVVSGGLSYNEQFF. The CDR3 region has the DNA TGTGCCAGCAGCGTAGTTAGCGGGGGGCTCTCCTACAATGAGCAGTTCTTC.

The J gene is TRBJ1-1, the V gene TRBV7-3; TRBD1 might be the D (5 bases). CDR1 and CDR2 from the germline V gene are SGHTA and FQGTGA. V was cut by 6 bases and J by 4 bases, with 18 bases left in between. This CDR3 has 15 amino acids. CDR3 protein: CASSQASGEGTEAFF. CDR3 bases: TGTGCCAGCAGTCAGGCCTCGGGGGAGGGCACTGAAGCTTTCTTT.

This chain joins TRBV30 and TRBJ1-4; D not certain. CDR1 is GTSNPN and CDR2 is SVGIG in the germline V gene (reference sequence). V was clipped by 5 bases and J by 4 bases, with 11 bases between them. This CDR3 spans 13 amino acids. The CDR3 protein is CAWDQSHNEKLFF. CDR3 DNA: TGTGCCTGGGACCAAAGCCATAATGAAAAACTGTTTTTT.

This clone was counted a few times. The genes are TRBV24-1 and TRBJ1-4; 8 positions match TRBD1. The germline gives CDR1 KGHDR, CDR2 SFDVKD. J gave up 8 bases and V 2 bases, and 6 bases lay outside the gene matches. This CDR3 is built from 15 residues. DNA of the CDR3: TGTGCCACCAGTGATTCTGGACAGGGTGGCGAAAAACTGTTTTTT. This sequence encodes CATSDSGQGGEKLFF.

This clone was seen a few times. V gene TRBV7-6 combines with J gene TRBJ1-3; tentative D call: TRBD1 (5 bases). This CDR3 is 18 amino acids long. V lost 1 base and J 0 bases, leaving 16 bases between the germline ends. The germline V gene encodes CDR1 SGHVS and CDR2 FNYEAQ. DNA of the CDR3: TGTGCCAGCAGCTTAGACCCACCGGGACTGCCCTCTGGAAACACCATATATTTT. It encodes CASSLDPPGLPSGNTIYF. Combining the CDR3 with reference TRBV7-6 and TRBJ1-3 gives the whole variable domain GAGVSQSPRYKVTKRGQDVALRCDPISGHVSLYWYRQALGQGPEFLTYFNYEAQQDKSGLPNDRFSAERPEGSISTLTIQRTEQRDSAMYRCASSLDPPGLPSGNTIYFGEGSWLTVV.

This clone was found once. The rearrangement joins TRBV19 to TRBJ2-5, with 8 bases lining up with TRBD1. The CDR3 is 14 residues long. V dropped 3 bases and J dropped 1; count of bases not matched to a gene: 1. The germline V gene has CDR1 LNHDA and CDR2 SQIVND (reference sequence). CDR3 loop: CASSITGGQETQYF. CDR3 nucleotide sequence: TGTGCCAGTAGTATTACAGGGGGCCAAGAGACCCAGTACTTC. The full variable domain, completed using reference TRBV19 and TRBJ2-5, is DGGITQSPKYLFRKEGQNVTLSCEQNLNHDAMYWYRQDPGQGLRLIYYSQIVNDFQKGDIAEGYSVSREKKESFPLTVTSAQKNPTAFYLCASSITGGQETQYFGPGTRLLVL.

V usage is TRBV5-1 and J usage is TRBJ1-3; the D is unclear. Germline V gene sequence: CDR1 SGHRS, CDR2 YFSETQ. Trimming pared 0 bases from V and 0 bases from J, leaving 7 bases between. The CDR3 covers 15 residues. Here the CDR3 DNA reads TGCGCCAGCAGCTTGGGGGGAATCTCTGGAAACACCATATATTTT. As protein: CASSLGGISGNTIYF.

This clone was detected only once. CDR3 nucleotides: TGTGCCAGCAGCGTCACAGGAGTCTCCTACGAGCAGTACTTC. Translation: CASSVTGVSYEQYF. The chain is built from TRBV7-2 and TRBJ2-7; a weak D match, TRBD1 (5 bases). CDR1 is SGHTA and CDR2 is FQGNSA in the germline V gene. Trimming took 5 bases from V and 0 from J, leaving 11 bases between them. CDR3 length equals 14 residues.

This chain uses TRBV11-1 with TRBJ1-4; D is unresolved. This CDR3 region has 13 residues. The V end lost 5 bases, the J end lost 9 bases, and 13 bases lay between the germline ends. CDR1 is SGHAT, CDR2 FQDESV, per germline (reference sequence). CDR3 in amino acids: CASSPDGPQKLFF. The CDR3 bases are TGTGCCAGCAGCCCGGACGGGCCACAAAAACTGTTTTTT.

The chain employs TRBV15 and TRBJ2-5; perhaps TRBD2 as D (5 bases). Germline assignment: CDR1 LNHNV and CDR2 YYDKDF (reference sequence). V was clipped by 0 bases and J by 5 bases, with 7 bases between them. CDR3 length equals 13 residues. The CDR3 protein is CATSRDSGETQYF. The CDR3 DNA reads TGTGCCACCAGCAGAGATTCGGGGGAGACCCAGTACTTC. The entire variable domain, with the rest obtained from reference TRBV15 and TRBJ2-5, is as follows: DAMVIQNPRYQVTQFGKPVTLSCSQTLNHNVMYWYQQKSSQAPKLLFHYYDKDFNNEADTPDNFQSRRPNTSFCFLDIRSPGLGDTAMYLCATSRDSGETQYFGPGTRLLVL.

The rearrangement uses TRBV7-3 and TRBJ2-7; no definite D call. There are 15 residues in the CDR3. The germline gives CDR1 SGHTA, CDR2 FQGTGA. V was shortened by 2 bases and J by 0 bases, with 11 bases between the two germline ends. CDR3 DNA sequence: TGTGCCAGCAGCTTATTAGGCCGGAGCTCCTACGAGCAGTACTTC. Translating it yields CASSLLGRSSYEQYF.

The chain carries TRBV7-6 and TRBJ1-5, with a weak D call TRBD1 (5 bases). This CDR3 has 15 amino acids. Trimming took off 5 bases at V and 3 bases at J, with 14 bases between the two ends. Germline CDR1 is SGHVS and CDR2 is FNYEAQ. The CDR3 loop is CASSLGWGDNQPQHF. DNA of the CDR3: TGTGCCAGCAGCCTGGGCTGGGGGGACAATCAGCCCCAGCATTTT. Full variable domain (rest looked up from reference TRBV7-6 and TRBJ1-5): GAGVSQSPRYKVTKRGQDVALRCDPISGHVSLYWYRQALGQGPEFLTYFNYEAQQDKSGLPNDRFSAERPEGSISTLTIQRTEQRDSAMYRCASSLGWGDNQPQHFGDGTRLSIL.

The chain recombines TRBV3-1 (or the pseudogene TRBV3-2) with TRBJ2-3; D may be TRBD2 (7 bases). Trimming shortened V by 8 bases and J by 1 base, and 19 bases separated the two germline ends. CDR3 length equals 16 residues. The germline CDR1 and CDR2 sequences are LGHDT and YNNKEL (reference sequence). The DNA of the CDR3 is TGTGCCAGCGGCGTAGGGGGAGGGCCTGGCACAGATACGCAGTATTTT. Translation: CASGVGGGPGTDTQYF.

The CDR3 DNA reads TGTGCCAGCAGCACCCGGGACAGGGGGTCTGAAGCTTTCTTT. The encoded protein is CASSTRDRGSEAFF. V gene TRBV5-4 combines with J gene TRBJ1-1; the match to TRBD1 covers 11 bases. Losses at the gene ends were 4 bases for V and 6 bases for J; bases not matched to a gene: 5. Germline V gives CDR1 SGHNT, CDR2 YYREEE (reference sequence). The CDR3 has 14 residues.

Here the CDR3 reads CASSLYLGTPIGEQYF. The CDR3 coding sequence is TGTGCCAGCAGCTTATATCTGGGGACACCTATAGGGGAGCAGTACTTC. The chain is built from TRBV7-3 and TRBJ2-7; weak D call: TRBD1 (6 bases). Between the trimmed V and J ends, which lost 2 bases and 7 bases, there was a span of 21 bases. The length of the CDR3 is 16 residues. Germline CDR1 and CDR2: SGHTA and FQGTGA.

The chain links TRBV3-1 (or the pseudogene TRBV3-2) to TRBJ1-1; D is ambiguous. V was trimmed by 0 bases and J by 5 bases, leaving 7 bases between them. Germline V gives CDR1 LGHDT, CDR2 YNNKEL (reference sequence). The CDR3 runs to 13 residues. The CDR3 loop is CASSQEGKTEAFF. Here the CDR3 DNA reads TGTGCCAGCAGCCAAGAGGGGAAGACTGAAGCTTTCTTT.

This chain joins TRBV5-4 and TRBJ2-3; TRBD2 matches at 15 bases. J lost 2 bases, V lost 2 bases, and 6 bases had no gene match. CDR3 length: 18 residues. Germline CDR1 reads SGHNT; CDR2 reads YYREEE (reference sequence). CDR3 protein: CASSFYRTSGGATDTQYF. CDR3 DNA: TGTGCCAGCAGCTTTTATAGGACTAGCGGGGGGGCCACAGATACGCAGTATTTT.

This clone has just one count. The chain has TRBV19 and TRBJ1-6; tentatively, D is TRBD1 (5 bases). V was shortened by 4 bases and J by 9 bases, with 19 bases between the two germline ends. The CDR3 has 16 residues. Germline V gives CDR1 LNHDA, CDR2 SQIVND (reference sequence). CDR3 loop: CASSSRTVQGRSPLHF. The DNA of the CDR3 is TGTGCCAGTAGTAGCCGGACGGTGCAGGGTCGTTCACCCCTCCACTTT.

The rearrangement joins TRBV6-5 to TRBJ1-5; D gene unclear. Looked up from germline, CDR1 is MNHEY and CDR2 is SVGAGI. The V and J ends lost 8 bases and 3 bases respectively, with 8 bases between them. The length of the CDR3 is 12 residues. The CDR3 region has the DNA TGTGCCAGCGGGGTTTACAATCAGCCCCAGCATTTT. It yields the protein CASGVYNQPQHF.

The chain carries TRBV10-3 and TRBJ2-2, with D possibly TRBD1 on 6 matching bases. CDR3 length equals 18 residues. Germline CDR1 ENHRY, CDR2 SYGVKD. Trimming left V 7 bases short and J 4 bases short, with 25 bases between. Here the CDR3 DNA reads TGTGCCATCACGGGCGGGCAGGGACAAGGGACGGTCACCGGGGAGCTGTTTTTT. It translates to CAITGGQGQGTVTGELFF.

CDR3 nucleotide sequence: TGTGCCAGCAGGAAGGACTCCACAGATACGCAGTATTTT. Amino acids: CASRKDSTDTQYF. The rearrangement links TRBV11-2 to TRBJ2-3, with D possibly matching TRBD2 (5 bases). Germline CDR1 and CDR2: SGHAT and FQNNGV. Between the trimmed V and J ends, which lost 6 bases and 2 bases, there was a span of 9 bases. The CDR3 loop spans 13 amino acids. Together with reference TRBV11-2 and TRBJ2-3, the CDR3 gives the full variable domain: EAGVAQSPRYKIIEKRQSVAFWCNPISGHATLYWYQQILGQGPKLLIQFQNNGVVDDSQLPKDRFSAERLKGVDSTLKIQPAKLEDSAVYLCASRKDSTDTQYFGPGTRLTVL.

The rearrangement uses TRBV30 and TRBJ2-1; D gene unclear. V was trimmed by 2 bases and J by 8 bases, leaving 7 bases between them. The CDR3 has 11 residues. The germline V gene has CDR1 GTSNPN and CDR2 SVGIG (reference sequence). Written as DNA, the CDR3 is TGTGCCTGGAGTCAACCGTATGAGCAGTTCTTC. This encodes CAWSQPYEQFF.

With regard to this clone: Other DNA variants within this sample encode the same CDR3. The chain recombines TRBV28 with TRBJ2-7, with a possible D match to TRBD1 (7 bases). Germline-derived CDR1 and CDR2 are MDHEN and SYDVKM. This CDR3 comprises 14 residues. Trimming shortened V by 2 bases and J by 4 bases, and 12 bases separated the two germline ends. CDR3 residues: CASSLGGGAYEQYF. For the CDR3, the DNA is TGTGCCAGCAGTTTAGGAGGGGGCGCTTACGAGCAGTACTTC.

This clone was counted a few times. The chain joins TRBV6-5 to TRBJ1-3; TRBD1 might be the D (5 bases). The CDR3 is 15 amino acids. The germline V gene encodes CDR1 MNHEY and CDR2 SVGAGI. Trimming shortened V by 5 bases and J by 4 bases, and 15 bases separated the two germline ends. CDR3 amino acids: CASSRSGTAGNTIYF. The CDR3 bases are TGTGCCAGCAGTAGGAGCGGGACGGCAGGAAACACCATATATTTT.

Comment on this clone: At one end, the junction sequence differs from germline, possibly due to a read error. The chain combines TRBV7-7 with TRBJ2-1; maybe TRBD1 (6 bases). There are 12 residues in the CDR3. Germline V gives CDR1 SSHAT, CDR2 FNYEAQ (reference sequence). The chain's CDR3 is CASSLPRGEQFF. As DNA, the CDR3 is TGTGCTAGCAGCCTACCTAGGGGGGAGCAGTTCTTC.

The CDR3 bases are TGTGCCACCAGCAGAGGCCAGGGGCGGACCTACGAGCAGTACTTC. Translation: CATSRGQGRTYEQYF. J is TRBJ2-7 and V is TRBV15, with D possibly TRBD1 on 6 matching bases. CDR3 length equals 15 residues. CDR1 is LNHNV and CDR2 is YYDKDF in the germline V gene (reference sequence). V shed 1 base and J shed 2 bases, with 12 bases lying between them.

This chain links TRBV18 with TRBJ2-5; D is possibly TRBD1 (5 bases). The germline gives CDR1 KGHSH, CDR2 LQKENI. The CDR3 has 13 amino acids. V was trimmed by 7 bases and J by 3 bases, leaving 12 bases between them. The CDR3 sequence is CASLGHFEETQYF. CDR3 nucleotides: TGTGCCAGCTTAGGACACTTCGAAGAGACCCAGTACTTC. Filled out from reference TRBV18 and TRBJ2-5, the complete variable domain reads NAGVMQNPRHLVRRRGQEARLRCSPMKGHSHVYWYRQLPEEGLKFMVYLQKENIIDESGMPKERFSAEFPKEGPSILRIQQVVRGDSAAYFCASLGHFEETQYFGPGTRLLVL.

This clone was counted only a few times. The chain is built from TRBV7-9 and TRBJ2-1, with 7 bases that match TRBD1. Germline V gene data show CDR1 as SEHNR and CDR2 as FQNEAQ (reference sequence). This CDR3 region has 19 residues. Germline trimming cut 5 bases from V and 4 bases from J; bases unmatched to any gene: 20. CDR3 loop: CASSPPPRQGESSYNEQFF. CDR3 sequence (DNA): TGTGCCAGCAGCCCTCCCCCCCGCCAGGGGGAATCGTCGTACAATGAGCAGTTCTTC.

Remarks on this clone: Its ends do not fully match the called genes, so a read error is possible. For the CDR3, the DNA is TGTGCCAGCAGCCTAGGGACAGGAGAGGCCCAGTACTTC. Translating gives CASSLGTGEAQYF. This rearrangement joins TRBV11-3 to TRBJ2-5; 8 nucleotides align to TRBD1. The CDR3 is made up of 13 amino acids. Looked up from germline, CDR1 is SGHNT and CDR2 is YENEEA.